This T cell receptor beta chain was captured by sequencing in a study of T cell responses to AZD1222 COVID-19 vaccine. The assay was immunoSEQ multiplex PCR, and TCRdb's table has in-frame clones only and misses some. The sample records about 110,000 clones, around 81% being singletons. The sample here was peripheral blood, taken on day 0 of AZD1222 vaccination. This receptor was taken from an adult in good health.

The chain's CDR3 is CASSSQGISNQPQHF. CDR3 in DNA: TGTGCCAGCAGCTCACAGGGGATTAGCAATCAGCCCCAGCATTTT. The chain employs TRBV5-5 and TRBJ1-5; 7 bases are shared with TRBD1. The CDR3 sequence is 15 residues long. V lost 3 bases to trimming and J lost 0 bases; unmatched junction nucleotides: 3. Germline values: CDR1 SGHKS, CDR2 YYEKEE (reference sequence).